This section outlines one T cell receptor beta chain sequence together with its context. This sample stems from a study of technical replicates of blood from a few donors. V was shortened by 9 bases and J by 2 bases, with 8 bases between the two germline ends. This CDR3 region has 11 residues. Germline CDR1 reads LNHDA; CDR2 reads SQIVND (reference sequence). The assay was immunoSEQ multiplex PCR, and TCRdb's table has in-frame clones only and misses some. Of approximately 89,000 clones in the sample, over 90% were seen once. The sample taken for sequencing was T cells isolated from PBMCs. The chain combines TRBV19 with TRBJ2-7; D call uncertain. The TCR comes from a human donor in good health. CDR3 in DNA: TGTGCCAGCTCTTCCCCCTACGAGCAGTACTTC. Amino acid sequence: CASSSPYEQYF. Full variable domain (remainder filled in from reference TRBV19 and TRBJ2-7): DGGITQSPKYLFRKEGQNVTLSCEQNLNHDAMYWYRQDPGQGLRLIYYSQIVNDFQKGDIAEGYSVSREKKESFPLTVTSAQKNPTAFYLCASSSPYEQYFGPGTRLTVT.